This T cell receptor beta chain derives from a study of blood T cell repertoires in COVID-19. Study information: T cells, B-cell-depleted T cells, or PBMCs provided the cDNA or gDNA that served as material.

CDR3 size: 15 residues. CDR1 and CDR2 from the germline V gene are SGHRS and YFSETQ. V lost 2 bases and J lost 3, with 14 bases in between. TCRdb's copy holds only in-frame clones and misses some; the assay was immunoSEQ multiplex PCR. The sample shows about 140,000 clones, around 84% of them seen only once. The sequenced sample was peripheral blood. The V gene is TRBV5-1, the J gene TRBJ1-1; no reliable D call. This clonotype was obtained from a man in his sixties with active or convalescent COVID-19. The CDR3 DNA sequence: TGCGCCAGCAGCTTCTATGGAGATCGGGACACTGAAGCTTTCTTT. Translation: CASSFYGDRDTEAFF. Combining the CDR3 with reference TRBV5-1 and TRBJ1-1 gives the whole variable domain KAGVTQTPRYLIKTRGQQVTLSCSPISGHRSVSWYQQTPGQGLQFLFEYFSETQRNKGNFPGRFSGRQFSNSRSEMNVSTLELGDSALYLCASSFYGDRDTEAFFGQGTRLTVV.